The clone carrying this T cell receptor (beta chain) was picked up a small number of times. Its antigen is unknown. The germline gives CDR1 SGHDN, CDR2 FVKESK. The CDR3 totals 13 residues. Trimming stripped 4 bases from V and 6 bases from J, with 11 bases between. Tagging with unique molecular identifiers was applied to individual cDNA molecules. MiXCR, applied by TCRdb to the 5' RACE reads, yields one record per CDR3 protein. The sample carries fewer than 30,000 distinct CDR3 sequences, about 4.6% recorded once. The sample belongs to a study of early T cells in non-severe SARS-CoV-2 infection. Study as a whole: From unsorted whole blood, bulk RNA was sequenced, and the chains remained unpaired.

Study conclusions and caveats: Anti-spike CD8 specificities were favored by VDJdb matching, whose results missed private and CD4 specificities.

The chain uses TRBV14 and TRBJ2-3; D is perhaps TRBD2 (5 bases). The sequence derives from an adult who was a healthcare worker with PCR-confirmed SARS-CoV-2 infection or an uninfected control (not recorded which). Sequenced sample: whole blood. DNA for the CDR3: TGTGCCAGCAGCCTTGCCGGGATTGATACGCAGTATTTT. This codes for CASSLAGIDTQYF.